The T cell receptor beta chain under discussion was sequenced for a study of cytomegalovirus exposure and HLA in healthy donors. The study, taken as a whole, reports: Compared with the approximately 680-donor mean, an Asian-associated ancestry cluster reportedly had fewer N-insertions, according to a later analysis. Cytomegalovirus-associated status was assigned to approximately 160 TCR beta chains. Researchers reportedly found TCR beta sequences accurately predicted most subjects' HLA-A and HLA-B alleles. For most TCR beta V segments, an earlier analysis put the productive rate at about 90% or about 30% of the time.

The PCR used 60 Vbeta and 13 Jbeta primers. Produced via immunoSEQ multiplex PCR; TCRdb's table is partial and in-frame only. The sample holds around 100,000 clones, around 80% seen once. V dropped 4 bases and J dropped 0; count of bases not matched to a gene: 1. This CDR3 has 15 amino acids. Germline V CDR1 and CDR2: LGHNA, YNFKEQ. A word on this clone: The target antigen is unknown.

This TCR was recovered from a female donor in good health and CMV-seropositive. The rearrangement joins TRBV4-2 to TRBJ2-2, with 8 nucleotides matching TRBD2. The specimen sequenced was PBMCs. The CDR3 DNA sequence: TGTGCCAGCAGCCTTAGCGGGACGAACACCGGGGAGCTGTTTTTT. Translating gives CASSLSGTNTGELFF.